A few counts support the clone carrying this T cell receptor (beta chain). The antigen is unknown. Whenever a sample was processed, at least 6.5 million PBMCs were isolated. This record belongs to a study of blood T cells in healthy people across ages. Overall study results and limits: Investigators treated diversity estimates from one million T cells as underestimates. Age brought a roughly linear fall in TCR beta diversity measured per million T cells. Not knowing donor CMV status may have confounded expanded clonotype changes.

Next came a second PCR, run for about 6 to 11 cycles, which used a sample-barcoded 5' primer along with a J-beta primer mix. TCRdb analysed the 5' RACE reads with MiXCR anew, one entry per CDR3 protein. The table lists around 1.5 million distinct CDR3 sequences, 30% to 35% of them singletons. Trimming took 6 bases from V and 6 from J, leaving 17 bases between them. Per the germline V gene, CDR1 is MDHEN and CDR2 is SYDVKM. The CDR3 length is 15 residues. The V gene is TRBV28, the J gene TRBJ1-4, with a weak D call TRBD1 (6 bases). Sequenced: blood. The sequence came from a woman in her twenties or thirties in good health. CDR3 in DNA: TGTGCCAGCAGCCCTCAGGGGTTTATGGATGAAAAACTGTTTTTT. Its translation is CASSPQGFMDEKLFF.